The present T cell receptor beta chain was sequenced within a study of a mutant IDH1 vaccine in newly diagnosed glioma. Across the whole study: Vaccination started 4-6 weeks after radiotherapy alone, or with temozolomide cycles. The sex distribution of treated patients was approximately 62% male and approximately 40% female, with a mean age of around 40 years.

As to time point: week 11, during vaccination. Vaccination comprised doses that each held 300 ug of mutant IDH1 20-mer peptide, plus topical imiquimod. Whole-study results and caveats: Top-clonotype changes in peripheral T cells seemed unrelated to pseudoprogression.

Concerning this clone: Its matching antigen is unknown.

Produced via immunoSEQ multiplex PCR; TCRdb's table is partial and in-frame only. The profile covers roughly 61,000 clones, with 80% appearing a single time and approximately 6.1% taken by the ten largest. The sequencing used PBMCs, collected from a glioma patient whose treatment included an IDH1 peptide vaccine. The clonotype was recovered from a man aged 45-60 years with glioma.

The CDR3 sequence is CASSLGQLGEQYF. The CDR3, as DNA: TGTGCCAGCAGCTTGGGGCAGTTGGGCGAGCAGTACTTC. This sequence joins TRBV7-6 and TRBJ2-7; tentatively, D is TRBD1 (5 bases). CDR3 length: 13 amino acids. Germline CDR1 SGHVS, CDR2 FNYEAQ. Trimming took 3 bases from V and 6 from J, leaving 12 bases between them.